The 24 T cell receptor beta chains below come from one sample, sequenced in a study of blood T cell repertoires in COVID-19. Sequenced by immunoSEQ multiplex PCR; TCRdb stores in-frame clones only, minus some. The sample lists approximately 91,000 clones; over 70% were seen once. The specimen was peripheral blood. The receptor source for this set is a man between 65 and 79 years old with acute or convalescent COVID-19.

DNA for the CDR3: TGTGCCAGCAGGCTTACTTGGGGCCAGCCCCAGCATTTT. Translating it yields CASRLTWGQPQHF. The rearrangement joins TRBV27 to TRBJ1-5; maybe TRBD1 (5 bases). The CDR3 contains 13 residues. Looked up from germline, CDR1 is MNHEY and CDR2 is SMNVEV (reference sequence). Trimming cost V 6 bases and J 7 bases, with 13 bases left between them.

This clone was seen a single time. The rearrangement links TRBV7-8 to TRBJ2-1; 7 nucleotides agree with TRBD2. The CDR3 contains 18 residues. CDR1 SGHVS and CDR2 FQNEAQ come from the germline V gene. The junction had 16 bases not matched to a gene; V was cut back by 2 bases and J by 6 bases. This chain's CDR3 is CASSLFAIQAGMGNEQFF. The CDR3 DNA is TGTGCCAGCAGCTTATTCGCCATCCAAGCGGGAATGGGCAATGAGCAGTTCTTC.

This sequence joins TRBV9 and TRBJ2-2; 14 nucleotides line up with TRBD2. Trimming at V came to 2 bases and at J to 1 base, leaving 10 bases not matched to a gene. Germline values: CDR1 SGDLS, CDR2 YYNGEE. This CDR3 spans 20 amino acids. CDR3 amino acids: CASSVPFRGLAGENTGELFF. CDR3 in DNA: TGTGCCAGCAGCGTCCCCTTTCGGGGACTAGCGGGAGAGAACACCGGGGAGCTGTTTTTT.

The chain couples TRBV5-1 to TRBJ1-1; weak D call: TRBD1 (6 bases). The CDR3 covers 14 residues. Germline-derived CDR1 and CDR2 are SGHRS and YFSETQ. The ends were cut back, 6 bases at V and 2 bases at J, with 14 bases in the middle. The CDR3 DNA sequence: TGCGCCAGCACCGGTCCCGGGACAAACACTGAAGCTTTCTTT. It yields the protein CASTGPGTNTEAFF.

The count of this clone is one. This sequence joins TRBV2 and TRBJ1-6; D not certain. The germline V gene has CDR1 SNHLY and CDR2 FYNNEI. Deletions cut 2 bases from V and 8 bases from J, with 4 bases between. CDR3 length equals 12 residues. CDR3 residues: CASSEHYSPLHF. The CDR3, as DNA: TGTGCCAGCAGTGAACATTATTCACCCCTCCACTTT.

V usage is TRBV5-6 and J usage is TRBJ2-7, with D perhaps matching TRBD1 (5 bases). Between the trimmed V and J ends, which lost 0 bases and 2 bases, there was a span of 15 bases. Per the germline V gene, CDR1 is SGHDT and CDR2 is YYEEEE. The CDR3 extends over 16 amino acids. CDR3 protein: CASSLGPGPATYEQYF. The CDR3 DNA follows: TGTGCCAGCAGCTTGGGTCCAGGGCCCGCGACCTACGAGCAGTACTTC.

The chain uses TRBV6-5 and TRBJ1-2; 8 bases are shared with TRBD1. The CDR3 spans 15 residues. The V gene's germline CDR1 is MNHEY and CDR2 SVGAGI. Unmatched junction bases numbered 8, after V lost 4 bases and J lost 4 bases. DNA for the CDR3: TGTGCCAGCAGTTCCGGACAGGGTGGGGGCTATGGCTACACCTTC. Its translation is CASSSGQGGGYGYTF.

The rearrangement joins TRBV4-3 to TRBJ2-7; D might be TRBD1 (6 bases). CDR1 LGHNA and CDR2 YSLEER come from the germline V gene. This CDR3 spans 19 amino acids. Trimming shortened V by 0 bases and J by 2 bases, and 23 bases separated the two germline ends. CDR3 nucleotides: TGCGCCAGCAGCCAAGATCGTTTTAGGGGGTCGGGAACTGCCTACGAGCAGTACTTC. Encoded protein: CASSQDRFRGSGTAYEQYF.

This sequence joins TRBV30 and TRBJ1-2; 8 bases line up with TRBD1. This CDR3 spans 14 amino acids. CDR1 is GTSNPN and CDR2 is SVGIG in the germline V gene (reference sequence). V gave up 3 bases and J gave up 8 bases; unmatched junction bases: 11. The CDR3 DNA sequence: TGTGCCTGGAGAATCGTGCAGGGGGCTATGGGCTACACCTTC. It translates to CAWRIVQGAMGYTF.

The chain combines TRBV7-9 with TRBJ2-5; the D gene is possibly TRBD2 (6 bases). Trimming removed 5 bases at V and 5 bases at J, with 18 bases between. This CDR3 is built from 15 residues. In germline, CDR1 is SEHNR, CDR2 FQNEAQ (reference sequence). In DNA form, the CDR3 reads TGTGCCAGCAGCCCAGCCCGGGGAGGTGGGGAGACCCAGTACTTC. Its protein is CASSPARGGGETQYF.

The gene calls are TRBV14 and TRBJ2-5; D is unresolved. CDR3 length: 15 residues. Germline-derived CDR1 and CDR2 are SGHDN and FVKESK. Trimming removed 1 base from V and 7 bases from J, with 16 bases in between. CDR3 in DNA: TGTGCCAGCAGCCAAGTCCGGAGAGCCGGCGGGACCCAGTACTTC. This encodes CASSQVRRAGGTQYF.

V is TRBV3-1 (or the pseudogene TRBV3-2) and J is TRBJ1-3, with unresolved D. CDR1 and CDR2 (germline): LGHDT, YNNKEL (reference sequence). CDR3 length equals 15 residues. The ends were cut back, 1 base at V and 0 bases at J, with 7 bases in the middle. The CDR3 bases are TGTGCCAGCAGCCAAGGCGTGCGCTCTGGAAACACCATATATTTT. Amino acids: CASSQGVRSGNTIYF.

The chain links TRBV30 to TRBJ1-6; unclear D gene. Per the germline V gene, CDR1 is GTSNPN and CDR2 is SVGIG (reference sequence). This CDR3 region has 17 residues. Trimming left V 6 bases short and J 0 bases short, with 18 bases between. The CDR3 is CACFKSGVSSYNSPLHF. The DNA for the CDR3 is TGTGCCTGTTTTAAGTCGGGAGTTAGCTCCTATAATTCACCCCTCCACTTT. Full variable domain (remainder filled in from reference TRBV30 and TRBJ1-6): SQTIHQWPATLVQPVGSPLSLECTVEGTSNPNLYWYRQAAGRGLQLLFYSVGIGQISSEVPQNLSASRPQDRQFILSSKKLLLSDSGFYLCACFKSGVSSYNSPLHFGNGTRLTVT.

The chain carries TRBV6-6 and TRBJ2-3; D remains unclear. Germline V gene lookup returns CDR1 MNHNY and CDR2 SVGAGI (reference sequence). The CDR3 sequence is 11 residues long. The V gene lost 6 bases and the J gene lost 6 bases, with 7 bases spanning the gap. This CDR3 is CASRFGDTQYF. For the CDR3, the DNA is TGTGCCAGCAGGTTCGGGGATACGCAGTATTTT.

The CDR3 region is CASGGWDLQPQHF. The DNA of the CDR3 is TGTGCCAGCGGCGGGTGGGATCTTCAGCCCCAGCATTTT. The rearrangement joins TRBV2 to TRBJ1-5; D is ambiguous. The CDR3 extends over 13 amino acids. V dropped 8 bases and J dropped 6 bases, with 14 bases sitting between them. CDR1 is SNHLY, CDR2 FYNNEI, per germline. The full variable domain, with the rest looked up from reference TRBV2 and TRBJ1-5, is EPEVTQTPSHQVTQMGQEVILRCVPISNHLYFYWYRQILGQKVEFLVSFYNNEISEKSEIFDDQFSVERPDGSNFTLKIRSTKLEDSAMYFCASGGWDLQPQHFGDGTRLSIL.

The V and J genes are TRBV19 and TRBJ2-5, with TRBD2 matching 13 bases. This CDR3 comprises 15 residues. The V segment lost 2 bases and the J segment 4 bases; nucleotides outside the gene matches: 1. The germline CDR1 and CDR2 sequences are LNHDA and SQIVND (reference sequence). CDR3 amino acids: CASSITSGRVETQYF. CDR3 sequence (DNA): TGTGCCAGTAGTATAACTAGCGGGAGGGTAGAGACCCAGTACTTC.

The chain links TRBV28 to TRBJ2-5; D gene unclear. The V and J ends lost 5 bases and 2 bases respectively, with 9 bases between them. CDR3 length equals 13 residues. Looked up from germline, CDR1 is MDHEN and CDR2 is SYDVKM. The CDR3 region is CASSLVGQETQYF. CDR3 nucleotide sequence: TGTGCCAGCAGTCTAGTAGGTCAAGAGACCCAGTACTTC. Complete variable domain (other parts from reference TRBV28 and TRBJ2-5): DVKVTQSSRYLVKRTGEKVFLECVQDMDHENMFWYRQDPGLGLRLIYFSYDVKMKEKGDIPEGYSVSREKKERFSLILESASTNQTSMYLCASSLVGQETQYFGPGTRLLVL.

The J gene is TRBJ2-7, the V gene TRBV2; the D gene is possibly TRBD1 (6 bases). The CDR3 loop spans 14 amino acids. V lost 1 base to trimming and J lost 3 bases, with 10 bases between them. The V gene's germline CDR1 is SNHLY and CDR2 FYNNEI. The CDR3 region is CASSEGTGRYEQYF. In nucleotides, the CDR3 is TGTGCCAGCAGTGAAGGTACAGGGCGCTACGAGCAGTACTTC.

The chain's CDR3 is CASSFPDRGGELFF. CDR3 sequence (DNA): TGTGCCAGCAGTTTTCCGGACAGGGGTGGGGAACTGTTTTTT. The chain has TRBV27 and TRBJ1-4, with TRBD1 identical over 9 bases. The germline CDR1 and CDR2 sequences are MNHEY and SMNVEV (reference sequence). This CDR3 contains 14 residues. Trimming took 3 bases from V and 12 from J; bases not matched to a gene: 8.

The chain recombines TRBV5-1 with TRBJ2-7; tentative D call: TRBD2 (5 bases). In germline, CDR1 is SGHRS, CDR2 YFSETQ. CDR3 size: 13 residues. Trimming pared 4 bases from V and 5 bases from J, leaving 13 bases between. CDR3: CASSTLGLNEQYF. CDR3 in DNA: TGCGCCAGCAGCACCTTAGGACTCAACGAGCAGTACTTC.

This clone occurred many times. This chain joins TRBV27 and TRBJ2-3; 7 bases align to TRBD1. This CDR3 has 15 amino acids. The V segment lost 6 bases and the J segment 10 bases; nucleotides outside the gene matches: 16. Germline V gives CDR1 MNHEY, CDR2 SMNVEV (reference sequence). Written as DNA, the CDR3 is TGTGCCAGCAGCGGAGACAGGGAAGCCGCCAGGCCGCAGTATTTT. It encodes CASSGDREAARPQYF.

This clone occurred once. The chain recombines TRBV4-2 with TRBJ2-5, with D perhaps matching TRBD2 (7 bases). Germline V CDR1 and CDR2: LGHNA, YNFKEQ. CDR3 size: 11 residues. Trimming took 8 bases from V and 4 from J, leaving 8 bases between them. The DNA of the CDR3 is TGTGCCAGCGGGGGGGCAGAGACCCAGTACTTC. Translation gives CASGGAETQYF.

This chain connects TRBV6-2 or TRBV6-3 to TRBJ2-4; 7 nucleotides match TRBD1. The CDR3 loop spans 16 amino acids. Per germline, CDR1 MNHEY and CDR2 SVGEGT. J lost 6 bases, V lost 2 bases, and 10 bases had no gene match. CDR3 nucleotides: TGTGCCAGCAGTTACGCTGGGACAGCGGTACGAAACATTCAGTACTTC. This encodes CASSYAGTAVRNIQYF.

This CDR3 is CASSPLIAGGRETQYF. For the CDR3, the DNA is TGTGCCAGCAGCCCTTTAATAGCGGGAGGAAGAGAGACCCAGTACTTC. The chain links TRBV7-9 to TRBJ2-5, with TRBD2 matching 10 bases. The trim removed 5 bases at V and 4 bases at J, leaving 10 bases unmatched. CDR3 size: 16 residues. The germline V gene encodes CDR1 SEHNR and CDR2 FQNEAQ (reference sequence). Using reference TRBV7-9 and TRBJ2-5 for the parts outside the CDR3, the full variable domain is DTGVSQNPRHKITKRGQNVTFRCDPISEHNRLYWYRQTLGQGPEFLTYFQNEAQLEKSRLLSDRFSAERPKGSFSTLEIQRTEQGDSAMYLCASSPLIAGGRETQYFGPGTRLLVL.